The present T cell receptor (beta chain) was sequenced within a study of T cells in Graves' hyperthyroidism and ophthalmopathy. Study at large: Upon initial diagnosis and before any treatment, peripheral blood was collected.

The CDR3 totals 14 residues. Per the germline V gene, CDR1 is DFQATT and CDR2 is SNEGSKA (reference sequence). V gave up 6 bases and J gave up 0 bases; unmatched junction bases: 6. Disease duration was under 3 months in the ophthalmopathy patients, who also had a Clinical Activity Score of at least 3 and a NOSPECS grade of at least 4. In making diagnoses, clinical symptoms, serum thyroxine and TRAb, thyroid ultrasound and orbital computed tomography were all used. What was amplified from RNA transcripts were TCR beta CDR3 regions. TCR CDR3 underwent first-round RT-PCR with the HTBI primer set. One entry per CDR3 protein, called by TCRdb with MiXCR from the multiplex PCR reads. The top ten hold roughly 16% of the sample, which has about 350,000 distinct CDR3 sequences, 15% to 20% seen once. This clonotype occurred many times.

The sample was blood. This clonotype was sampled from a woman aged 40 to 50 with Graves' ophthalmopathy. The genes are TRBV20-1 and TRBJ2-5, with TRBD1 matching 8 bases. CDR3 amino acids: CSAPTGAYQETQYF. CDR3 in DNA: TGCAGTGCACCGACAGGGGCATACCAAGAGACCCAGTACTTC.